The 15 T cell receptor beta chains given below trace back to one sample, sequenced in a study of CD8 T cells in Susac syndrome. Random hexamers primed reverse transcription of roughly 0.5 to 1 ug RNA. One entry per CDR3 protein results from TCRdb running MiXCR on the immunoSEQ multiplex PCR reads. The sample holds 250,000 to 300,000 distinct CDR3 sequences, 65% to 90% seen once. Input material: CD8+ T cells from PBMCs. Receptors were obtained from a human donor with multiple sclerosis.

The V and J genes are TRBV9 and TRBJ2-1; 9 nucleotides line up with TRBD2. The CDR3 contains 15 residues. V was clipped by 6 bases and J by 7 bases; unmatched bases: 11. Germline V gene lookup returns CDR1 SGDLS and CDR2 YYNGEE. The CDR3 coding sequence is TGTGCCAGCATGCCGACTAGCGGATGGGGGAATGAGCAGTTCTTC. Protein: CASMPTSGWGNEQFF.

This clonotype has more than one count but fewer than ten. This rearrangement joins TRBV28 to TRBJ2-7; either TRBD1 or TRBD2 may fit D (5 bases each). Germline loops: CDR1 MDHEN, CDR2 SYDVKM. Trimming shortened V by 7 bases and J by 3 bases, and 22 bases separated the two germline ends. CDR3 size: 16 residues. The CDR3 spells CASTRPRTEGFYEQYF. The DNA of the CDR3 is TGTGCCAGCACCCGCCCCCGGACCGAGGGGTTCTACGAGCAGTACTTC.

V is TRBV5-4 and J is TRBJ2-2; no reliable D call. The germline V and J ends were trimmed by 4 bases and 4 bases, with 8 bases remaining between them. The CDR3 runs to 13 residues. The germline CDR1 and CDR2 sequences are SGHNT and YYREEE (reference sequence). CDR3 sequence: CASSPWATGELFF. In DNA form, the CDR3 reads TGTGCCAGCAGCCCCTGGGCCACCGGGGAGCTGTTTTTT. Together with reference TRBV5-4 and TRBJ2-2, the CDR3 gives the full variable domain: ETGVTQSPTHLIKTRGQQVTLRCSSQSGHNTVSWYQQALGQGPQFIFQYYREEENGRGNFPPRFSGLQFPNYSSELNVNALELDDSALYLCASSPWATGELFFGEGSRLTVL.

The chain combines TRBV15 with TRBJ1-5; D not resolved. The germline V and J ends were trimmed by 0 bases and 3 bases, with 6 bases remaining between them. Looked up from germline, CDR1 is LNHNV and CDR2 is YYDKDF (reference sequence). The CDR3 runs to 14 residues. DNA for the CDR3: TGTGCCACCAGCAGAGATAGCGACAATCAGCCCCAGCATTTT. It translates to CATSRDSDNQPQHF.

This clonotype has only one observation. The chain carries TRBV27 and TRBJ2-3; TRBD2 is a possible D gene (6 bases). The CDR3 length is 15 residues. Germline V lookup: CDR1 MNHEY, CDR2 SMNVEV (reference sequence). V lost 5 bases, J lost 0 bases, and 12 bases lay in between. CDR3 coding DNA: TGTGCCAGCAGTCCCTTCGGGACTAGCACAGATACGCAGTATTTT. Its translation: CASSPFGTSTDTQYF.

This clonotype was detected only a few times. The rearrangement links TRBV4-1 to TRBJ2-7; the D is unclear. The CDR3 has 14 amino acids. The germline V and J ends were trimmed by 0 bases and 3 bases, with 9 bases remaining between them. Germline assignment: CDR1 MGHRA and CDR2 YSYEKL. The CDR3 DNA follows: TGCGCCAGCAGCCAAGATCCGGCGGACTACGAGCAGTACTTC. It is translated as CASSQDPADYEQYF.

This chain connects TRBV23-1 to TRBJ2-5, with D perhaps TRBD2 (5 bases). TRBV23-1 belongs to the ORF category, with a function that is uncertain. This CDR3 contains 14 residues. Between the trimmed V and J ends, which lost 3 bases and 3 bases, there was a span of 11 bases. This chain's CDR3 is CASSQGTREETQYF. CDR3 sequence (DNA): TGCGCCAGCAGTCAGGGCACTAGAGAAGAGACCCAGTACTTC.

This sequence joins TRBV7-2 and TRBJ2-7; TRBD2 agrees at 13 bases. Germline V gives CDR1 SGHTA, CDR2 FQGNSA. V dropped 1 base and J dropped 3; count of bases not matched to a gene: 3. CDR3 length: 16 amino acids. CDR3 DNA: TGTGCCAGCAGCTTAGAGGGACTAGCGGGGTACTACGAGCAGTACTTC. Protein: CASSLEGLAGYYEQYF. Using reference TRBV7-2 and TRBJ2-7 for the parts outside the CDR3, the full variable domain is GAGVSQSPSNKVTEKGKDVELRCDPISGHTALYWYRQSLGQGLEFLIYFQGNSAPDKSGLPSDRFSAERTGGSVSTLTIQRTQQEDSAVYLCASSLEGLAGYYEQYFGPGTRLTVT.

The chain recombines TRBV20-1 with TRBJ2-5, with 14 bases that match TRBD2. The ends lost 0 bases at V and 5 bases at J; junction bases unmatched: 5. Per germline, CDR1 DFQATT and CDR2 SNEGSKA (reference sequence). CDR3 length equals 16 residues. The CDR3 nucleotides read TGCAGTGCTAGAGAAGGGACTAGCGGGAGCGGGGAGACCCAGTACTTC. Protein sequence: CSAREGTSGSGETQYF.

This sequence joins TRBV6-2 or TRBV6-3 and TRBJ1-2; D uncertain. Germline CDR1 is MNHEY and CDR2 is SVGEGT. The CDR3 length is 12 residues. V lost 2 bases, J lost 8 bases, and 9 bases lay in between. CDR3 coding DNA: TGTGCCAGCAGTTACGCCGTGATCGGCTACACCTTC. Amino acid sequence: CASSYAVIGYTF.

The CDR3 here is CASSDRQAITRNEQFF. The CDR3 DNA is TGTGCCAGCAGCGACCGACAGGCCATAACCCGCAATGAGCAGTTCTTC. The gene calls are TRBV9 and TRBJ2-1; D perhaps matches TRBD1 (6 bases). There are 16 residues in the CDR3. V was clipped by 3 bases and J by 6 bases, with 19 bases between them. Germline CDR1 SGDLS, CDR2 YYNGEE. The whole variable domain, filled in from reference TRBV9 and TRBJ2-1, reads DSGVTQTPKHLITATGQRVTLRCSPRSGDLSVYWYQQSLDQGLQFLIQYYNGEERAKGNILERFSAQQFPDLHSELNLSSLELGDSALYFCASSDRQAITRNEQFFGPGTRLTVL.

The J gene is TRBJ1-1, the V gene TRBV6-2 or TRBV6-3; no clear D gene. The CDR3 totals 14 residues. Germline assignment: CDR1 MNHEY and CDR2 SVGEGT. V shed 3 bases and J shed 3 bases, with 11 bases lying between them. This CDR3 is CASSYLHGDTEAFF. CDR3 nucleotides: TGTGCCAGCAGTTATCTTCATGGGGACACTGAAGCTTTCTTT.

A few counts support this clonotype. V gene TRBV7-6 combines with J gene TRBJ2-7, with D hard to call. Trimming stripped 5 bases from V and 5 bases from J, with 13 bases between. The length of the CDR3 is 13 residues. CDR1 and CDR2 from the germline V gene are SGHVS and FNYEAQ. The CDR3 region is CASSQSDGNEQYF. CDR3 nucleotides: TGTGCCAGCAGCCAATCGGACGGAAACGAGCAGTACTTC.

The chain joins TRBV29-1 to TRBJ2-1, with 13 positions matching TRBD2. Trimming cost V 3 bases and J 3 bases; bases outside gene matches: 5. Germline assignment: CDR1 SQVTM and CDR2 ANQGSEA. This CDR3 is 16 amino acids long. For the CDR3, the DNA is TGCAGCGTTGAGGGACTAGCGGGACACTACTACAATGAGCAGTTCTTC. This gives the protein CSVEGLAGHYYNEQFF.

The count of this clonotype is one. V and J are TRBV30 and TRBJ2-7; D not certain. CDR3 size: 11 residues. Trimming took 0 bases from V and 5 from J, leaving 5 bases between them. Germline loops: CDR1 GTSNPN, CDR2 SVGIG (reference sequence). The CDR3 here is CAWSVRDEQYF. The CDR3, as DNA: TGTGCCTGGAGTGTACGCGACGAGCAGTACTTC.